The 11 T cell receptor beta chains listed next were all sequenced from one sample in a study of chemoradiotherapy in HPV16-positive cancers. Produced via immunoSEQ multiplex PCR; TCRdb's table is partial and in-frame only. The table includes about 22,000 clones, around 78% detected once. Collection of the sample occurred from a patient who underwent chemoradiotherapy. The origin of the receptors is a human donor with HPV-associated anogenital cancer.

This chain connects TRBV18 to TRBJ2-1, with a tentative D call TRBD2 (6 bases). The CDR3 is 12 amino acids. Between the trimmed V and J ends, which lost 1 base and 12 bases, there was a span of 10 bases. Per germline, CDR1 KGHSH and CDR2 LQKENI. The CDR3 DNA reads TGTGCCAGCTCACCACAGGAGGGAGCGCAGTTCTTC. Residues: CASSPQEGAQFF.

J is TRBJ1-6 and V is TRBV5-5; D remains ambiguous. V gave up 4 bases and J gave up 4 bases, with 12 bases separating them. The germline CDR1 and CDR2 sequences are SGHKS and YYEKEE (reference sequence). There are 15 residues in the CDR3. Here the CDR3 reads CASSEGVEYNSPLHF. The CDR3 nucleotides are TGTGCCAGCAGCGAGGGAGTCGAATATAATTCACCCCTCCACTTT.

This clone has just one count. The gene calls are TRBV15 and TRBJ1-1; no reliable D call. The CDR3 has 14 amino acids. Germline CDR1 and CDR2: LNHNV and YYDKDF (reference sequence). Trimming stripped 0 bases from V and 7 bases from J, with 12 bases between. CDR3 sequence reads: CATSRDYTLLEAFF. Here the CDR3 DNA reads TGTGCCACCAGCAGAGATTATACCTTACTTGAAGCTTTCTTT.

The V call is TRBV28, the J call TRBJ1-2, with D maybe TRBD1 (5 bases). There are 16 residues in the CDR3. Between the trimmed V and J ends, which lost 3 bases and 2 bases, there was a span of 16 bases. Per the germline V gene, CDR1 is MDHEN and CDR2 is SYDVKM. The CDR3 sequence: CASSFSNPRENYGYTF. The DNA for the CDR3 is TGTGCCAGCAGTTTTTCCAATCCCAGGGAAAACTATGGCTACACCTTC.

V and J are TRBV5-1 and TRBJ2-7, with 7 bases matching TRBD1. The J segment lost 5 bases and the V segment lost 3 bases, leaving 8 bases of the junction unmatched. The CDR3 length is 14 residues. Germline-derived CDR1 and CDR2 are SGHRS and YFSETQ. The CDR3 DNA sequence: TGCGCCAGCAGCTCTTCAAACAGGGGCAACGAGCAGTACTTC. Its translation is CASSSSNRGNEQYF.

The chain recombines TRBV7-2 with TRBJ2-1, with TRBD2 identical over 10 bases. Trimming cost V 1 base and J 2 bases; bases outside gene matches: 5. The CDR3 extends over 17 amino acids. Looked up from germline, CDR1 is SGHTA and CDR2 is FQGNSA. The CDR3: CASSLVELAGTYNEQFF. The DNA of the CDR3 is TGTGCCAGCAGCTTAGTGGAACTAGCGGGAACCTACAATGAGCAGTTCTTC.

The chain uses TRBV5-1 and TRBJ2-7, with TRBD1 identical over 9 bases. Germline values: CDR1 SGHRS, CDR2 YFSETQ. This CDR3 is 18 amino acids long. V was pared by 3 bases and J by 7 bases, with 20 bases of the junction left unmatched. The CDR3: CASSSSGTGPGGPREQYF. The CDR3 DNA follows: TGCGCCAGCAGCTCGTCCGGGACAGGGCCGGGGGGACCCCGGGAGCAGTACTTC.

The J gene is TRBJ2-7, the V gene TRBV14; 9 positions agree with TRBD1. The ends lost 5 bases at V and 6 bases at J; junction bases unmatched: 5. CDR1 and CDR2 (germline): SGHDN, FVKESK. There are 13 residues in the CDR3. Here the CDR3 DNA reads TGTGCCAGCAGCTATACAGGGGGCAGCGAGCAGTACTTC. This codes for CASSYTGGSEQYF.

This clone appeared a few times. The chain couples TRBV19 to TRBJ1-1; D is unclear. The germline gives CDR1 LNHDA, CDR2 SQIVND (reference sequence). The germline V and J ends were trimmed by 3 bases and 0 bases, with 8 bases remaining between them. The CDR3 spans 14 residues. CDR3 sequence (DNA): TGTGCCAGTAGTATTTATAGCATGAACACTGAAGCTTTCTTT. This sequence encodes CASSIYSMNTEAFF.

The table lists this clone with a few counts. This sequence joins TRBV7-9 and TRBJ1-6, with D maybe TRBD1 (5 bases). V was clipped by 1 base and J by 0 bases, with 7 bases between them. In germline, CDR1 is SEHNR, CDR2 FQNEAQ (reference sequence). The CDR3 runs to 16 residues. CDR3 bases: TGTGCCAGCAGCTTAGGACAGAGCTCCTATAATTCACCCCTCCACTTT. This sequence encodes CASSLGQSSYNSPLHF. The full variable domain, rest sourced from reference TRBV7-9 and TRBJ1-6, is DTGVSQNPRHKITKRGQNVTFRCDPISEHNRLYWYRQTLGQGPEFLTYFQNEAQLEKSRLLSDRFSAERPKGSFSTLEIQRTEQGDSAMYLCASSLGQSSYNSPLHFGNGTRLTVT.

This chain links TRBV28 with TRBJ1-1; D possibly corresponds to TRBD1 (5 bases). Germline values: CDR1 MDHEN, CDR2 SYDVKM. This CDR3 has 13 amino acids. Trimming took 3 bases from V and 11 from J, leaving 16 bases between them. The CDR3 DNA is TGTGCCAGCAGTTTGGTAGCGGGGGTGGACGCTTTCTTT. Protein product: CASSLVAGVDAFF. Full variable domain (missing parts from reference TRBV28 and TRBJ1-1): DVKVTQSSRYLVKRTGEKVFLECVQDMDHENMFWYRQDPGLGLRLIYFSYDVKMKEKGDIPEGYSVSREKKERFSLILESASTNQTSMYLCASSLVAGVDAFFGQGTRLTVV.